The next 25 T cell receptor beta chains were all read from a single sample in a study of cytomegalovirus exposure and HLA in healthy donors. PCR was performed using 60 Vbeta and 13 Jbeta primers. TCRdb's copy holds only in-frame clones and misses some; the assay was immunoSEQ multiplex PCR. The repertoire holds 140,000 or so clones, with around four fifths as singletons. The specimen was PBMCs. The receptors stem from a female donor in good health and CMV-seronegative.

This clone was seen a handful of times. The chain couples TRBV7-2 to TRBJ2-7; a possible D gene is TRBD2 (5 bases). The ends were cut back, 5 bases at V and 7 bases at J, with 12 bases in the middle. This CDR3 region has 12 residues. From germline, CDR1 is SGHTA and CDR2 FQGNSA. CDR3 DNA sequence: TGTGCCAGCAGCCCAGGACTGCGGGAGCAGTACTTC. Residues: CASSPGLREQYF. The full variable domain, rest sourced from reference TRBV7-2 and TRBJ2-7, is GAGVSQSPSNKVTEKGKDVELRCDPISGHTALYWYRQSLGQGLEFLIYFQGNSAPDKSGLPSDRFSAERTGGSVSTLTIQRTQQEDSAVYLCASSPGLREQYFGPGTRLTVT.

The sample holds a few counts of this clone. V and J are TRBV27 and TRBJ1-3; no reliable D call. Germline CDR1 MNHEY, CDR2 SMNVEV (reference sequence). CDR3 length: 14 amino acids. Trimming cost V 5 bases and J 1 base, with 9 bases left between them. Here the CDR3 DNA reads TGTGCCAGCAGTCCCCGGGGATCTGGAAACACCATATATTTT. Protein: CASSPRGSGNTIYF.

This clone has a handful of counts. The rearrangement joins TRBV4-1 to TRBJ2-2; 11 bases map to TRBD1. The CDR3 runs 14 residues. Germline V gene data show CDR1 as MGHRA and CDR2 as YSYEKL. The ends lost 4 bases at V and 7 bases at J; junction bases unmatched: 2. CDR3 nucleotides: TGCGCCAGCAGCCGCGGGACAGGGGGCGGGGAGCTGTTTTTT. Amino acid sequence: CASSRGTGGGELFF.

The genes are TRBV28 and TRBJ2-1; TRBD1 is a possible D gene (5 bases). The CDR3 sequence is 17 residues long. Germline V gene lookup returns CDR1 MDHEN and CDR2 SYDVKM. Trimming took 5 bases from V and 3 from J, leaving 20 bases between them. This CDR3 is CASSPHSRAFDYNEQFF. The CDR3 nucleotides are TGTGCCAGCAGTCCCCATTCCAGGGCGTTTGACTACAATGAGCAGTTCTTC.

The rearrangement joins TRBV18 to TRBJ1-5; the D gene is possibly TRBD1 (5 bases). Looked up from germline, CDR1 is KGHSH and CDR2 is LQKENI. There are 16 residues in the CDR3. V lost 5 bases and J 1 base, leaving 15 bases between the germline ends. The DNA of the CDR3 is TGTGCCAGCTCAGCGCGGGGGGAAGGGAGCAATCAGCCCCAGCATTTT. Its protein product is CASSARGEGSNQPQHF.

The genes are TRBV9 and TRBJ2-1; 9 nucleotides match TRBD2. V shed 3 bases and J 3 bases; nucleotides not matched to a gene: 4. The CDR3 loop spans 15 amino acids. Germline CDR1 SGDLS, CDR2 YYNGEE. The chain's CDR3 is CASSGSGGFYNEQFF. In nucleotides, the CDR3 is TGTGCCAGCAGCGGGAGCGGGGGGTTCTACAATGAGCAGTTCTTC.

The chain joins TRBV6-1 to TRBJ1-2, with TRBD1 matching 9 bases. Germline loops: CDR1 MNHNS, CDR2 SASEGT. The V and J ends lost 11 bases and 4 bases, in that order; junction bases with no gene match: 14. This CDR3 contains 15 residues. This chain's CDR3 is CAGTGIDSRPYGYTF. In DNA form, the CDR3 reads TGTGCCGGGACAGGGATTGATTCGCGACCCTATGGCTACACCTTC.

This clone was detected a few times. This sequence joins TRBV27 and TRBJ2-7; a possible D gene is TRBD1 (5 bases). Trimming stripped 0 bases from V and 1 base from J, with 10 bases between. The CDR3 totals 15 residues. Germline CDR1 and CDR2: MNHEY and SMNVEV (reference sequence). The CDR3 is CASSLSGRASYEQYF. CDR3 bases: TGTGCCAGCAGTTTATCTGGCAGGGCTTCCTACGAGCAGTACTTC.

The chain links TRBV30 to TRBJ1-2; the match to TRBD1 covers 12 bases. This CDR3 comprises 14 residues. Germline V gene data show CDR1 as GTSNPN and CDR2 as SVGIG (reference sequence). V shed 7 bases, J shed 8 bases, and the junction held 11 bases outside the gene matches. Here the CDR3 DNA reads TGTGCCTCAGTCTTCGGGACAGGGGGCCTGGGCTACACCTTC. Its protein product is CASVFGTGGLGYTF.

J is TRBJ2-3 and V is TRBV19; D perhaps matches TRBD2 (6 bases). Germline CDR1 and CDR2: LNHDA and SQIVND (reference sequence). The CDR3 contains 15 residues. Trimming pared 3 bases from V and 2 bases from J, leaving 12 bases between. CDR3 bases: TGTGCCAGTAGTATTGGGGGGTTTGACACAGATACGCAGTATTTT. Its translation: CASSIGGFDTDTQYF.

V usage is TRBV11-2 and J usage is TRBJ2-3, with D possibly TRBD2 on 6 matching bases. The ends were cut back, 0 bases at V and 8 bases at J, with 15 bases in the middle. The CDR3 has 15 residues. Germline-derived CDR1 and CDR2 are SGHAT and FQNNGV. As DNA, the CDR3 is TGTGCCAGCAGCTTAGATGGGGGGAGAGGGGTTACGCAGTATTTT. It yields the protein CASSLDGGRGVTQYF.

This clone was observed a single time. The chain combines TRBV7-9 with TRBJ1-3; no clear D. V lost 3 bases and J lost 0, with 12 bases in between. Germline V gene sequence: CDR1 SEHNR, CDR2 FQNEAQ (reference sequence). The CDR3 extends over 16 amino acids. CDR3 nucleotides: TGTGCCAGCAGCTTCGGTGGAGGGAACTCTGGAAACACCATATATTTT. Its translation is CASSFGGGNSGNTIYF. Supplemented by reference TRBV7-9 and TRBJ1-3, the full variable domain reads DTGVSQNPRHKITKRGQNVTFRCDPISEHNRLYWYRQTLGQGPEFLTYFQNEAQLEKSRLLSDRFSAERPKGSFSTLEIQRTEQGDSAMYLCASSFGGGNSGNTIYFGEGSWLTVV.

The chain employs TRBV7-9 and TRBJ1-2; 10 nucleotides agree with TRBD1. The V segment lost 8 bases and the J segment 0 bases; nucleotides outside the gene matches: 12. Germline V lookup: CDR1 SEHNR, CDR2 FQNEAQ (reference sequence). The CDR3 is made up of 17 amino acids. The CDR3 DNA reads TGTGCCAGCGCTCATGGGAGACAGGGGGCATCTAACTATGGCTACACCTTC. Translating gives CASAHGRQGASNYGYTF. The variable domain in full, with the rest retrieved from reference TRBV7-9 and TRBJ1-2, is DTGVSQNPRHKITKRGQNVTFRCDPISEHNRLYWYRQTLGQGPEFLTYFQNEAQLEKSRLLSDRFSAERPKGSFSTLEIQRTEQGDSAMYLCASAHGRQGASNYGYTFGSGTRLTVV.

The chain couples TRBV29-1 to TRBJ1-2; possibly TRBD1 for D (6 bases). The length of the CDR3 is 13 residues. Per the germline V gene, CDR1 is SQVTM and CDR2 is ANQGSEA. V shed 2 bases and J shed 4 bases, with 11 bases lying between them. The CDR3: CSVEQGTSYGYTF. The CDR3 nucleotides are TGCAGCGTTGAACAGGGGACCTCCTATGGCTACACCTTC.

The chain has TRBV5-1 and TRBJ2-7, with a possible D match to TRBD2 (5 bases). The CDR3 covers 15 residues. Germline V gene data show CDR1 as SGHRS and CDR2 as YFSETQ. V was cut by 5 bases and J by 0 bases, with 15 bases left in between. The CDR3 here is CASRPKTGSSYEQYF. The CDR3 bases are TGCGCCAGCAGACCCAAGACGGGGAGCTCCTACGAGCAGTACTTC.

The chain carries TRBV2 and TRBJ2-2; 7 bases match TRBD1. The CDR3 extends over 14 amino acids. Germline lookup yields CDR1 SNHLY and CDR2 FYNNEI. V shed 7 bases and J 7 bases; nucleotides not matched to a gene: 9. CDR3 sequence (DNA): TGTGCCAGCACCGAAGCAAGGGGGCACGGGGAGCTGTTTTTT. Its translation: CASTEARGHGELFF.

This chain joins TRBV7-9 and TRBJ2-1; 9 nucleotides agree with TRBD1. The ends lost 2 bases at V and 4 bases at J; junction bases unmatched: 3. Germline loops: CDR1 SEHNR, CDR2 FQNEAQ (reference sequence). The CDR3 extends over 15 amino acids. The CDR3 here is CASSLHGTGYNEQFF. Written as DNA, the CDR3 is TGTGCCAGCAGCTTACACGGGACAGGGTACAATGAGCAGTTCTTC.

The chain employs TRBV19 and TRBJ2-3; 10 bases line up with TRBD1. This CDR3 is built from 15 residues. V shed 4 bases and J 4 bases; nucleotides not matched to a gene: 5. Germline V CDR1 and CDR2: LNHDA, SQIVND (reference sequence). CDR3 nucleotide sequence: TGTGCCAGTAGTAAACGGACAGGGGGACCAGATACGCAGTATTTT. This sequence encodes CASSKRTGGPDTQYF.

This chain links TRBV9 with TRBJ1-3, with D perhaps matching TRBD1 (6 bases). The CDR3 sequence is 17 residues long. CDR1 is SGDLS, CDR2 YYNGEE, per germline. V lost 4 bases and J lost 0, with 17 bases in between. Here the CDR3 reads CASSRGGGHSSGNTIYF. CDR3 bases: TGTGCCAGCAGCCGGGGGGGCGGGCACTCCTCTGGAAACACCATATATTTT.

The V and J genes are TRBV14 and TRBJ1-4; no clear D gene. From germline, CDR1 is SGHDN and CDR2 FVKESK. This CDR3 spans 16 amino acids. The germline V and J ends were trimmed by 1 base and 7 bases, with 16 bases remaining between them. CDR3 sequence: CASSQVAGLGREKLFF. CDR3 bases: TGTGCCAGCAGCCAAGTAGCCGGTTTGGGTCGTGAAAAACTGTTTTTT.

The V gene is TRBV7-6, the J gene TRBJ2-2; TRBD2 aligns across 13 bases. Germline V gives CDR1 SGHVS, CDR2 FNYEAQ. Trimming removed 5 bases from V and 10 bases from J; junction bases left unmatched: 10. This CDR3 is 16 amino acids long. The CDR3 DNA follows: TGTGCCAGCAGCCTGGGGACTAGCGGGGCCGCGATGGAGCTGTTTTTT. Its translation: CASSLGTSGAAMELFF. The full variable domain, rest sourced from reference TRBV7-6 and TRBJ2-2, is GAGVSQSPRYKVTKRGQDVALRCDPISGHVSLYWYRQALGQGPEFLTYFNYEAQQDKSGLPNDRFSAERPEGSISTLTIQRTEQRDSAMYRCASSLGTSGAAMELFFGEGSRLTVL.

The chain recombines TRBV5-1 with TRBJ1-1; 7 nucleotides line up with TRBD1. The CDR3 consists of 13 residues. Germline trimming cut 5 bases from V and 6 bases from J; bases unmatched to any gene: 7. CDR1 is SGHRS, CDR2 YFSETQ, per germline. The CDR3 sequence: CASRLDRAPEAFF. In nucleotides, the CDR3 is TGCGCCAGCAGATTAGACAGGGCCCCTGAAGCTTTCTTT.

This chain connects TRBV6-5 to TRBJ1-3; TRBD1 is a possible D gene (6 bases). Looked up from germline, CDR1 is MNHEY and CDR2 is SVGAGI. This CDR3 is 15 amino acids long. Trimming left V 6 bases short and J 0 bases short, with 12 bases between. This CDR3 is CASSPDRSSGNTIYF. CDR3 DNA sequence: TGTGCCAGCAGCCCAGACAGGTCCTCTGGAAACACCATATATTTT.

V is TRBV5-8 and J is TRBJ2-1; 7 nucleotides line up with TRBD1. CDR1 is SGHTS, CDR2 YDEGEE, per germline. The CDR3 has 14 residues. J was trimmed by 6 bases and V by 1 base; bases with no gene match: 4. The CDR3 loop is CASSLWGQPNEQFF. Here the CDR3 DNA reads TGTGCCAGCAGCTTGTGGGGACAGCCCAATGAGCAGTTCTTC.

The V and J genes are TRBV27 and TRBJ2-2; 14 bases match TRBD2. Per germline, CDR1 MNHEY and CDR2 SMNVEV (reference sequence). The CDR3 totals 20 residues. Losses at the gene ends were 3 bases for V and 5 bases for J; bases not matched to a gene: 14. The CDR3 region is CASSLKPFVTSGGETGELFF. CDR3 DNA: TGTGCCAGCAGTTTGAAGCCATTCGTGACTAGCGGGGGGGAAACCGGGGAGCTGTTTTTT.